Each of the 10 T cell receptor beta chains below was sequenced from the same sample in a study of T cells in Graves' hyperthyroidism and ophthalmopathy. Amplification targeted TCR beta CDR3 regions from RNA transcripts. HTBI primers were the set used in a first-round RT-PCR of the TCR CDR3. TCRdb called the multiplex PCR reads again in MiXCR, with one record for every CDR3 protein. This sample has about 600,000 distinct CDR3 sequences, with 16% found just once. The sample comprised blood. These receptors all come from a woman aged 40 to 50 with Graves' ophthalmopathy.

This clonotype showed up many times. The J gene is TRBJ1-6, the V gene TRBV7-3; D is undetermined. Germline-derived CDR1 and CDR2 are SGHTA and FQGTGA. CDR3 length: 13 residues. The V end was cut by 3 bases, the J end by 7 bases, with 7 bases between. The CDR3 is CASSLDGNSPLHF. CDR3 bases: TGTGCCAGCAGCTTGGACGGAAATTCACCCCTCCACTTT. Together with reference TRBV7-3 and TRBJ1-6, the CDR3 gives the full variable domain: GAGVSQTPSNKVTEKGKYVELRCDPISGHTALYWYRQSLGQGPEFLIYFQGTGAADDSGLPNDRFFAVRPEGSVSTLKIQRTERGDSAVYLCASSLDGNSPLHFGNGTRLTVT.

This clonotype has a count of ten or more. The chain employs TRBV27 and TRBJ2-1; 9 bases align to TRBD1. This CDR3 is built from 17 residues. Germline CDR1 MNHEY, CDR2 SMNVEV (reference sequence). The V gene end was trimmed by 6 bases and the J gene end by 3 bases; junction bases not matched to a gene: 12. CDR3 in DNA: TGTGCCAGCAGAAAAACCACCGGACAGGGGAACTACAATGAGCAGTTCTTC. This encodes CASRKTTGQGNYNEQFF.

This clonotype was found many times. The gene calls are TRBV12-3 or TRBV12-4 and TRBJ1-2; 7 bases map to TRBD1. Germline trimming cut 6 bases from V and 3 bases from J; bases unmatched to any gene: 4. The CDR3 has 13 residues. DNA of the CDR3: TGTGCCAGCAGCAGCAGGGGGGACTATGGCTACACCTTC. Encoded protein: CASSSRGDYGYTF.

CDR3 sequence: CASIRDRVSNTGELFF. Written as DNA, the CDR3 is TGTGCCAGCATCCGGGACAGGGTCTCGAACACCGGGGAGCTGTTTTTT. This chain joins TRBV2 and TRBJ2-2, with 9 bases aligning to TRBD1. The trim removed 7 bases at V and 0 bases at J, leaving 6 bases unmatched. Germline V gene lookup returns CDR1 SNHLY and CDR2 FYNNEI. The CDR3 covers 16 residues.

This clonotype was seen at least ten times. The J gene is TRBJ2-1, the V gene TRBV5-1; D is uncertain. The CDR3 has 13 amino acids. The V end lost 4 bases, the J end lost 5 bases, and 10 bases lay between the germline ends. The germline CDR1 and CDR2 sequences are SGHRS and YFSETQ. The CDR3 protein is CASSPRPDNEQFF. In DNA, the CDR3 is TGCGCCAGCAGCCCGAGACCTGACAATGAGCAGTTCTTC.

The rearrangement links TRBV7-9 to TRBJ2-7; TRBD1 aligns across 8 bases. This CDR3 contains 13 residues. V shed 2 bases, J shed 7 bases, and the junction held 4 bases outside the gene matches. Germline lookup yields CDR1 SEHNR and CDR2 FQNEAQ (reference sequence). CDR3 in amino acids: CASSLTGGGEQYF. CDR3 in DNA: TGTGCCAGCAGCTTAACAGGGGGTGGAGAGCAGTACTTC.

The sample holds a few counts of this clonotype. The genes are TRBV7-8 and TRBJ2-2, with 10 bases that match TRBD2. After removal of 6 bases from V and 4 bases from J, the junction contained 5 bases not matched to a gene. Germline CDR1 SGHVS, CDR2 FQNEAQ. The length of the CDR3 is 15 residues. CDR3 sequence (DNA): TGTGCCAGCAGAACCCTAGCGGGAGCCACCGGGGAGCTGTTTTTT. As protein: CASRTLAGATGELFF.

In its sample, this clonotype was seen many times. This sequence joins TRBV3-1 and TRBJ2-3; the match to TRBD2 covers 12 bases. The CDR3 totals 17 residues. Germline V gene sequence: CDR1 LGHDT, CDR2 YNNKEL (reference sequence). The junction had 10 bases not matched to a gene; V was cut back by 5 bases and J by 4 bases. The CDR3 reads CASSSSALAGGPDTQYF. The CDR3 region has the DNA TGTGCCAGCAGCTCAAGCGCTCTAGCGGGGGGGCCAGATACGCAGTATTTT.

CDR3 sequence (DNA): TGTGCCAGTAGGACGAACGGGGCAGGGTTGTACAATGAGCAGTTCTTC. It codes for CASRTNGAGLYNEQFF. This sequence joins TRBV19 and TRBJ2-1; D assignment may be TRBD1 or TRBD2 (5 bases each). CDR1 LNHDA and CDR2 SQIVND come from the germline V gene (reference sequence). Trimming took off 6 bases at V and 4 bases at J, with 19 bases between the two ends. The CDR3 extends over 16 amino acids. The full variable domain, completed using reference TRBV19 and TRBJ2-1, is DGGITQSPKYLFRKEGQNVTLSCEQNLNHDAMYWYRQDPGQGLRLIYYSQIVNDFQKGDIAEGYSVSREKKESFPLTVTSAQKNPTAFYLCASRTNGAGLYNEQFFGPGTRLTVL.

This clonotype was observed at least ten times. The rearrangement links TRBV2 to TRBJ1-5, with 7 bases identical to TRBD1. Per germline, CDR1 SNHLY and CDR2 FYNNEI. The trim removed 4 bases at V and 7 bases at J, leaving 4 bases unmatched. The CDR3 is 13 residues long. This chain's CDR3 is CASSADREQPQHF. The CDR3 region has the DNA TGTGCCAGCAGTGCCGACAGGGAACAGCCCCAGCATTTT.